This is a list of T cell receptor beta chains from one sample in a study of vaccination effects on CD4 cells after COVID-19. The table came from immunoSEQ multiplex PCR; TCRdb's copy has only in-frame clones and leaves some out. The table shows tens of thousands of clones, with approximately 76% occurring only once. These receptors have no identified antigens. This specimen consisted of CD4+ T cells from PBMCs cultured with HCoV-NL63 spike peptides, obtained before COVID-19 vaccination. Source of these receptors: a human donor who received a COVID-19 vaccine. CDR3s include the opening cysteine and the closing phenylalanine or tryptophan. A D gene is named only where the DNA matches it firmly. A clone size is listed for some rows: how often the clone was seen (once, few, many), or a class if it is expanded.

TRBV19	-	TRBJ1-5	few	TGTGCCAGTAGTATAGAGGGGAAGCCCCAGCATTTT	CASSIEGKPQHF
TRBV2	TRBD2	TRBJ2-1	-	TGTGCCAGCTTGGAAGCGGGGTGGTTCAATGAGCAGTTCTTC	CASLEAGWFNEQFF
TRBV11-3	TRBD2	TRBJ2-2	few	TGTGCCAGCAGCCTCTCGGGACTAGCGGGGGGATTCACCGGGGAGCTGTTTTTT	CASSLSGLAGGFTGELFF
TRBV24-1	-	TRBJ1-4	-	TGTGCCACCAGTGATTCCGGCGTACAGGGACACGGTGAAAAACTGTTTTTT	CATSDSGVQGHGEKLFF
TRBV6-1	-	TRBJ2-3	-	TGTGCCAGCAGTGAATCACCCGTGGTCACAGATACGCAGTATTTT	CASSESPVVTDTQYF
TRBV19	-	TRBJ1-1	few	TGTGCCAGTAGTAAACAGGGCTTGCGGACTGAAGCTTTCTTT	CASSKQGLRTEAFF
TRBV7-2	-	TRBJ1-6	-	TGTGCCAGCAGCTTACAGCGATATAATTCACCCCTCCACTTT	CASSLQRYNSPLHF
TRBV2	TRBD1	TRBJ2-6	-	TGTGCCAGCAGTCGGACAGGGTTTGGGGCCAACGTCCTGACTTTC	CASSRTGFGANVLTF
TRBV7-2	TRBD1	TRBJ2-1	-	TGTGCCAGCAGCTTATCCCGGGACAGGGGGTTTAGGAATGAGCAGTTCTTC	CASSLSRDRGFRNEQFF
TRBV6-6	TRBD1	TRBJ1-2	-	TGTGCCAGCAGTTACAGCGGGGACAGGGGAGACAGCTACACCTTC	CASSYSGDRGDSYTF
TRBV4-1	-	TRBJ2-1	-	TGCGCCAGCAGCCGTGTGGGCGGGGGCCTCTACAATGAGCAGTTCTTC	CASSRVGGGLYNEQFF
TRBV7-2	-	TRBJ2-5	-	TGTGCCAGCAGCTTTTCGGCAGGCAAGACCCAGTACTTC	CASSFSAGKTQYF
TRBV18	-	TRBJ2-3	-	TGTGCCAGCTCACCGCCAGGGTCAGATACGCAGTATTTT	CASSPPGSDTQYF
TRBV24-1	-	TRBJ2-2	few	TGTGCCATCCGGACGTCCACCGGGGAGCTGTTTTTT	CAIRTSTGELFF
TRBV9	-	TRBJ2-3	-	TGTGCCAGCAGCCTCACAGATACGCAGTATTTT	CASSLTDTQYF
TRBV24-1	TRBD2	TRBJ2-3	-	TGTGCCACCAGTGATTCCCGACTAGCGGTCACAGATACGCAGTATTTT	CATSDSRLAVTDTQYF
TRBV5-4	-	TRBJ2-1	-	TGTGCCAGCAGCTTGGGTGGCCAGAGCTCCTACAATGAGCAGTTCTTC	CASSLGGQSSYNEQFF
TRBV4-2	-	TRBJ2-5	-	TGTGCCAGCAGCCAAGCAAAGGGGATTCAAGAGACCCAGTACTTC	CASSQAKGIQETQYF
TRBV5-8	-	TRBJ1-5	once	TGTGCCAGCAGCTTGGAATTGTGGGTTTATAGCAATCAGCCCCAGCATTTT	CASSLELWVYSNQPQHF
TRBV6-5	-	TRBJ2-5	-	TGTGCCAGCACCCGACCAAAGGACCAAGAGACCCAGTACTTC	CASTRPKDQETQYF
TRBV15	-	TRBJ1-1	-	TGTGCCACCACTCGAATGGGTCCCAACACTGAAGCTTTCTTT	CATTRMGPNTEAFF
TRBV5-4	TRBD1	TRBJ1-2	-	TGTGCCAGCAGCTCACAGGGGGCTTGGGGCTACACCTTC	CASSSQGAWGYTF
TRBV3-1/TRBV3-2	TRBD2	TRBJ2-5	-	TGTGCCAGCAGCAACAGCGGGAGGGTTCCAGAGACCCAGTACTTC	CASSNSGRVPETQYF
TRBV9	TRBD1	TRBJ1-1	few	TGTGCCAGCAGCGTCGGGGACAGACGGTCTGGGGCTTTCTTT	CASSVGDRRSGAFF
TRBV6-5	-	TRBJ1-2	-	TGTGCCAGCAGTCCACAGGGTGTGGATGGCTACACCTTC	CASSPQGVDGYTF
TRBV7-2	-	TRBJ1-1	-	TGTGCCAGCAGCTTAGTTGCAGGAACCATGAACACTGAAGCTTTCTTT	CASSLVAGTMNTEAFF
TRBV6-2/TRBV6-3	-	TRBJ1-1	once	TGTGCCAGCAGTCTGTTAGATGAAGCTTTCTTT	CASSLLDEAFF